This T cell receptor beta chain was found in a study of T cell responses to AZD1222 COVID-19 vaccine. Study observations and caveats: The breadth and depth of Spike-specific TCRs increased once two AZD1222 doses had been given. The donor group comprised mostly white British people and more females; the analysis possibly underestimated clonal diversity. Sampling captured repertoires only after the peak T cell response.

This clone appeared a few times. The antigen is unknown. Generated by immunoSEQ multiplex PCR, the TCRdb table keeps only in-frame clones and is missing some. In the table there are around 150,000 clones, 84% of which are singletons. This material consisted of peripheral blood, taken on day 0 of AZD1222 vaccination. The TCR was taken from an adult in good health.

CDR3 in DNA: TGTGCCAGCAGTTTTGGGGGGCTTAACCAAGCTTTCTTT. This encodes CASSFGGLNQAFF. The J gene is TRBJ1-1, the V gene TRBV28; TRBD1 is a possible D gene (6 bases). Germline CDR1 and CDR2: MDHEN and SYDVKM. V dropped 3 bases and J dropped 9 bases, with 14 bases sitting between them. This CDR3 region has 13 residues.